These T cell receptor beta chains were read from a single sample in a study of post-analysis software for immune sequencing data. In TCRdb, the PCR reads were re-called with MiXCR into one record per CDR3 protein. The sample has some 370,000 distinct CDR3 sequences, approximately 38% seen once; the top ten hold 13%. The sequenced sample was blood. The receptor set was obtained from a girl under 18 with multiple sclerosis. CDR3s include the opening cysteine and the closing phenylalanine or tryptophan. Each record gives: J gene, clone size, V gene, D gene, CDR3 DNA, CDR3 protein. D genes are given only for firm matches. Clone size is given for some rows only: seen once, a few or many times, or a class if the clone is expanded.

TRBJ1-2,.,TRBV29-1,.,TGCAGCGTTGAAATCCGCCAGAGTTACACCTTC,CSVEIRQSYTF
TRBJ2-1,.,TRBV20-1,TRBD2,TGCAGTGCTAGAGGAGCGGGGGGGGATCAGTTCTTC,CSARGAGGDQFF
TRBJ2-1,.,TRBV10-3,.,TGTGCCATCGGTGGGGTGGGGGGACCGGTGGTGCAGTTCTTC,CAIGGVGGPVVQFF
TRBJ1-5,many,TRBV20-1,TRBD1,TGCAGTGCTAGAAAGGGGGCGAGGCAGCCCCAGCATTTT,CSARKGARQPQHF
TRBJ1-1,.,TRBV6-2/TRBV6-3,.,TGTGCCAGCGGGGTCGAGGCCACTGAAGCTTTCTTT,CASGVEATEAFF
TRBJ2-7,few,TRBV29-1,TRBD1,TGCAGCGTCGCCGGGACAGTTGGCTCCTACGAGCAGTACTTC,CSVAGTVGSYEQYF
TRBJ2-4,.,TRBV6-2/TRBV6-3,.,TGTGCCAGCAGTACCCCGGGAGTAGCCAAAAACATTCAGTACTTC,CASSTPGVAKNIQYF
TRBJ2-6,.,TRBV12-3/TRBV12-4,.,TGTGCCAGTACCGTCGGGGCCAATCGTCCTCTCCCGGGGGCCAACGTCCTGACTTTC,CASTVGANRPLPGANVLTF
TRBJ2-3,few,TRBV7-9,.,TGTGCCAGCAGCAATCGGGACACCTATACGCAGTATTTT,CASSNRDTYTQYF
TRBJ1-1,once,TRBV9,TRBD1,TGTGCCAGCAGCCCAGGGACAGGGGGTACCTCTGAAGCTTTCTTT,CASSPGTGGTSEAFF
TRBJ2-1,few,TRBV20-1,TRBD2,TGCAGTGCTATACGGCGGGAGGGTTACAATGAGCAGTTCTTC,CSAIRREGYNEQFF
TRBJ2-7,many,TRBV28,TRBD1,TGTGCCAGCAGTCCTTGGGGACAGGGTGATTCCTACGAGCAGTACTTC,CASSPWGQGDSYEQYF
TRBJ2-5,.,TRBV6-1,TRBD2,TGTGCCAGCAGTGAAAATGCAGCGGGGGCGAGGGAGACCCAGTACTTC,CASSENAAGARETQYF
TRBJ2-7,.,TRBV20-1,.,TGCAGTGCTAGAGATTTGGCGGTTCCTTTCGAGCAGTACTTC,CSARDLAVPFEQYF
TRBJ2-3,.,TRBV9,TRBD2,TGTGCCAGCAGCGTGAGGAGTAGCGGGGTCGCAGATACGCAGTATTTT,CASSVRSSGVADTQYF
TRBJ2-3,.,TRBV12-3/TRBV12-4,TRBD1,TGTGCCAGCAGTCCCGACAGGGTAACCACAGATACGCAGTATTTT,CASSPDRVTTDTQYF
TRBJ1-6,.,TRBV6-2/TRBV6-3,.,TGTGCCAGCAGACTCCCCGATTCGAGCTCCTATAATTCACCCCTCCACTTT,CASRLPDSSSYNSPLHF
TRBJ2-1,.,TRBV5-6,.,TGTGCCAGCAGCTCAGGGTGGGGGGGCGGAAATGAGCAGTTCTTC,CASSSGWGGGNEQFF
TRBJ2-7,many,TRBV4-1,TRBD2,TGCGCCAGCAGCCAAGATCCGCGGGGGGACACCTACGAGCAGTACTTC,CASSQDPRGDTYEQYF
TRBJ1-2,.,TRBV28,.,TGTGCCAGCAGTCGACAGCAGTATGGCTACACCTTC,CASSRQQYGYTF
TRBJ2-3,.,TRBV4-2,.,TGTGCCAGCAGCTCAGAGGGCAAGCGGGGCACAGATACGCAGTATTTT,CASSSEGKRGTDTQYF
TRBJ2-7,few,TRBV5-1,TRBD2,TGCGCCAGCCATTCCGGGACTAGAGCCTACGAGCAGTACTTC,CASHSGTRAYEQYF
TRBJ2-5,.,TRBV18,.,TGTGCCAGCTCACCAAGGCCCCGGGGGGAGACCCAGTACTTC,CASSPRPRGETQYF
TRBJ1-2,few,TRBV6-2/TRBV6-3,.,TGTGCCAGCAGTCGGACTAAAAACTATGGCTACACCTTC,CASSRTKNYGYTF
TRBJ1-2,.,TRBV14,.,TGTGCCAGCAGCTTGGAGCCGGTCTATGGCTACACCTTC,CASSLEPVYGYTF
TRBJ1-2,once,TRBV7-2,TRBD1,TGTGCCAGCAGCATCCCGGGGACAGGGGACTATGGCTACACCTTC,CASSIPGTGDYGYTF
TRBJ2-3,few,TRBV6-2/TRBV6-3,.,TGTGCCAGCTGCTCGCGCACAGATACGCAGTATTTT,CASCSRTDTQYF
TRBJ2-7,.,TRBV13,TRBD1,TGTGCCACCACAGGGGATCCGGACGAGCAGTACTTC,CATTGDPDEQYF
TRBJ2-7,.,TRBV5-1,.,TGCGCCAGCAGCTTGTTGGAGGGCCTCTCCTACGAGCAGTACTTC,CASSLLEGLSYEQYF
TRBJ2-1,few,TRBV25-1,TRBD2,TGTGCCAGCAGTCGGACTAGCAATGAGCAGTTCTTC,CASSRTSNEQFF
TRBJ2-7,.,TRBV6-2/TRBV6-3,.,TGTGCCAGCAGTAGACTTCGCCGGGGACATCCAACCTACGAGCAGTACTTC,CASSRLRRGHPTYEQYF